This T cell receptor (beta chain) was sequenced in a study of T cells after yellow fever vaccination. Whole-study results and caveats: Detected again after the booster were most primary-vaccination clones, at 95% to 98% CD4 and 80% to 90% CD8.

This CDR3 is 15 amino acids long. Germline V CDR1 and CDR2: MNHEY, SVGAGI. Between the trimmed V and J ends, which lost 5 bases and 2 bases, there was a span of 15 bases. Remarks on this clonotype: Its antigen is not identified.

TCRdb used MiXCR to reprocess the 5' RACE reads, holding one entry per CDR3 protein. Of tens of thousands of distinct CDR3 sequences in the sample, 7.7% were seen once. J is TRBJ2-5 and V is TRBV6-5; D might be TRBD2 (7 bases). The sample here was CD8+ T cells sorted from PBMCs, taken on the day of the yellow fever booster vaccination. The sequence came from a man younger than 40 who received the YFV17D yellow fever vaccine. CDR3 residues: CASSRLGGPQETQYF. In DNA form, the CDR3 reads TGTGCCAGCAGTAGACTCGGGGGGCCACAAGAGACCCAGTACTTC.